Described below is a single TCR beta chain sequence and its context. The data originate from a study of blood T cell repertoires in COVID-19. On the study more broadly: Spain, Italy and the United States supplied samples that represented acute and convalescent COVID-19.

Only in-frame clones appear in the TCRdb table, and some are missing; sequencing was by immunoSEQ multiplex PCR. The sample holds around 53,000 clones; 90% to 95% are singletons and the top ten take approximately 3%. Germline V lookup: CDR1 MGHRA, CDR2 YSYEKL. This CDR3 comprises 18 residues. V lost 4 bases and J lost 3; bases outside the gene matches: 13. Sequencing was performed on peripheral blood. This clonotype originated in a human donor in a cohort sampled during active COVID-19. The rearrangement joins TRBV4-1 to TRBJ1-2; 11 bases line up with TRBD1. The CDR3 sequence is CASSLPGTGGPRYYGYTF. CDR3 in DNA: TGCGCCAGCAGCCTCCCTGGGACAGGGGGACCCAGATACTATGGCTACACCTTC.